The present TCR beta chain was sequenced within a study of regulatory T cells in long-lasting Graves disease. Overall study findings and caveats: The number of shared public clonotypes was higher in persistent patients (approximately 3,000) than new patients (about 910). Newly diagnosed Graves' patients exceeded persistent ones in TCR diversity. Favored usage of TRBV28, TRBJ1-2 and TRBJ2-5 was recorded in persistent disease.

Regarding time point: newly diagnosed GD, antithyroid drugs for less than 3 months. The TCR library used RNA extracted from PBMCs. The CDR3 length is 15 residues. Germline CDR1 and CDR2: SEHNR and FQNEAQ (reference sequence). V trimming: 2 bases; J trimming: 4 bases; junction bases outside the gene matches: 3. This clonotype came up many times. Its specificity is not known. Through Arm-PCR of CDR3 regions and iRepertoire HTBI primers, TCR beta libraries were built. TCRdb re-analysed the multiplex PCR reads in MiXCR, keeping a single row per CDR3 protein. The sample records more than 400,000 distinct CDR3 sequences, about a sixth being singletons. These data are also associated with another study on T cells in Graves' hyperthyroidism and ophthalmopathy. That source reports: Primed by the HTBI set, a first-round RT-PCR was run on the TCR CDR3.

The clonotype was recovered from a woman aged 25 to 39 with Graves disease. The chain is built from TRBV7-9 and TRBJ2-3, with 10 bases matching TRBD2. The starting material was peripheral blood mononuclear cells (PBMCs), obtained at new diagnosis, from a patient treated with antithyroid drugs. This chain's CDR3 is CASSLIAGGPDTQYF. The CDR3 DNA reads TGTGCCAGCAGCTTAATAGCGGGAGGTCCAGATACGCAGTATTTT.